This T cell receptor (beta chain) emerged from a study of blood T cells in healthy people across ages. PCR was performed a second time for about 7 to 12 cycles using a sample-barcoded 5' primer and a J-beta primer mix. One entry per CDR3 protein, called by TCRdb with MiXCR from the 5' RACE reads. Counted here are roughly 1.9 million distinct CDR3 sequences, about 39% occurring once; the ten biggest clones make up 23%. This clonotype was recorded a few times. No antigen is known for it. The study, taken as a whole, reports: Both naive CD4+ cell counts and diversity were greater in long-lived donors than in aged donors. Using unsorted PBMCs precluded a conclusive naive versus antigen-experienced comparison.

Sequenced sample: blood. This TCR derives from a human donor in good health.

Here the CDR3 reads CATAILAGGTGELFF. CDR3 DNA: TGTGCCACCGCGATTCTAGCGGGGGGGACCGGGGAGCTGTTTTTT. The rearrangement uses TRBV27 and TRBJ2-2; 12 bases agree with TRBD2. Germline CDR1 and CDR2: MNHEY and SMNVEV (reference sequence). Unmatched junction bases numbered 8, after V lost 10 bases and J lost 5 bases. The CDR3 runs to 15 residues.